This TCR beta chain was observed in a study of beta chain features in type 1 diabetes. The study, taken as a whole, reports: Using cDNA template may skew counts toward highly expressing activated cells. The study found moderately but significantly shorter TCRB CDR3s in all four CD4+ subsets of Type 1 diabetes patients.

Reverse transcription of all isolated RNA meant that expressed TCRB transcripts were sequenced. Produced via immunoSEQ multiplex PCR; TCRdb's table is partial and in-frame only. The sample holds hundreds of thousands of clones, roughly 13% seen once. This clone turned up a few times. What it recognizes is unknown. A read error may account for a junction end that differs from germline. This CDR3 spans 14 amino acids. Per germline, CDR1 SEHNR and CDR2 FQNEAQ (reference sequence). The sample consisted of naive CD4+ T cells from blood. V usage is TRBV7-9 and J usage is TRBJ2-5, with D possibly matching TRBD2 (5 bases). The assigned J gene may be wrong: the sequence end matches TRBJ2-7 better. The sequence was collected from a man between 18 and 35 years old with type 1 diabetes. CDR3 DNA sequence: TGTGCCAGCAGCTTAGCTAGCGCCTCCCACGAGCAGTACTTC. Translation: CASSLASASHEQYF.